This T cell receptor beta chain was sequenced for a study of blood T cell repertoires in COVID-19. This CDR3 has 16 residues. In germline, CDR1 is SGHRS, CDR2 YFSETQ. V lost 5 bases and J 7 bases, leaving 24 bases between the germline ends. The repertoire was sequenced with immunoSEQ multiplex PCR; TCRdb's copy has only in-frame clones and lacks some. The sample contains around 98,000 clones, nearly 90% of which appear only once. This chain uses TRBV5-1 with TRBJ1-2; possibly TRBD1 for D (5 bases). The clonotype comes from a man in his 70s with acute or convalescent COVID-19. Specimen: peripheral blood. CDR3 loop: CASSTPPGFGRGGYTF. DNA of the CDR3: TGCGCCAGCAGTACTCCCCCCGGCTTCGGAAGGGGTGGCTACACCTTC.